This TCR beta chain came from a study of blood T cell repertoires in COVID-19. The wider study: The samples span acute and convalescent COVID-19 from the United States, Italy and Spain.

Trimming left V 2 bases short and J 6 bases short, with 17 bases between. The CDR3 consists of 15 residues. Germline V gene lookup returns CDR1 SGHRS and CDR2 YFSETQ. Self-reported history from a screening survey and questionnaire set each donor's cohort. Source study methods: Cell counts per sample came from amplifying reference gene primers. Only in-frame clones appear in the TCRdb table, and some are missing; sequencing was by immunoSEQ multiplex PCR. Clone size and V and J calls were adopted from that table, with D and trimming inferred from the DNA. The sample shows 300,000 or so clones, 70% to 90% of them seen only once.

Sequencing input: PBMCs or T cells enriched from blood (not recorded which). The chain carries TRBV5-1 and TRBJ1-1; D is possibly TRBD1 (6 bases). This sequence was found in a woman in her 30s who had recovered from COVID-19. The CDR3 here is CASSFPGARGAEAFF. In nucleotides, the CDR3 is TGCGCCAGCAGCTTCCCAGGGGCGAGAGGGGCTGAAGCTTTCTTT.